Sequencing of this T cell receptor beta chain was carried out in a study of blood T cell repertoires in COVID-19. Profiled with immunoSEQ multiplex PCR; TCRdb holds only in-frame clones, not every one. The table shows some 99,000 clones, with around four fifths occurring only once. The specimen sequenced was peripheral blood. The sequence came from a woman in her fifties or sixties with acute or convalescent COVID-19.

CDR3 DNA: TGTGCCAGCAGTCCTGGAAACACGGGGGAGACCCAGTACTTC. Translation gives CASSPGNTGETQYF. This sequence joins TRBV28 and TRBJ2-5, with a tentative D call TRBD2 (5 bases). Looked up from germline, CDR1 is MDHEN and CDR2 is SYDVKM. V shed 5 bases and J shed 5 bases, with 15 bases lying between them. The CDR3 has 14 residues. Looking up the rest from reference TRBV28 and TRBJ2-5 gives the full variable domain: DVKVTQSSRYLVKRTGEKVFLECVQDMDHENMFWYRQDPGLGLRLIYFSYDVKMKEKGDIPEGYSVSREKKERFSLILESASTNQTSMYLCASSPGNTGETQYFGPGTRLLVL.